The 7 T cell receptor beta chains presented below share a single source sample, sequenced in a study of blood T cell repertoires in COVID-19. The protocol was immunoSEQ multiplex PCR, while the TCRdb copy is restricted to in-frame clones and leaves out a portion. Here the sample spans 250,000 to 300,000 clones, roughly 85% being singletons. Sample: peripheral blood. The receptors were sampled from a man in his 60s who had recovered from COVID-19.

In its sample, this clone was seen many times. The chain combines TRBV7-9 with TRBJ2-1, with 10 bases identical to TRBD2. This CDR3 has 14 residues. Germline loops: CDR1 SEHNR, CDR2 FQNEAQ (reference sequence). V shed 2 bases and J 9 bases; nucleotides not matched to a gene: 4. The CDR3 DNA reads TGTGCCAGCAGCTTAACTAGCGGGGATCCTGAGCAGTTCTTC. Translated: CASSLTSGDPEQFF.

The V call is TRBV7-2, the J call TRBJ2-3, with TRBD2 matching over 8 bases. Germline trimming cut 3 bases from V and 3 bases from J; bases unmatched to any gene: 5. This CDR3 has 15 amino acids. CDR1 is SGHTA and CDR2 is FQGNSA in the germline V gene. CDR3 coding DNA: TGTGCCAGCAGCTTCCGAGCGGGAGTGACAGATACGCAGTATTTT. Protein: CASSFRAGVTDTQYF.

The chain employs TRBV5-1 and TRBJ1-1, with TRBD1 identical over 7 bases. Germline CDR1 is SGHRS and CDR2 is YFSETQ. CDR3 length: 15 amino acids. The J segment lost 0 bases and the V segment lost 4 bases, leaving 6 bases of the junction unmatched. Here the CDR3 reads CASSGGQLMNTEAFF. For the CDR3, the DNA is TGCGCCAGCAGCGGGGGACAGCTCATGAACACTGAAGCTTTCTTT.

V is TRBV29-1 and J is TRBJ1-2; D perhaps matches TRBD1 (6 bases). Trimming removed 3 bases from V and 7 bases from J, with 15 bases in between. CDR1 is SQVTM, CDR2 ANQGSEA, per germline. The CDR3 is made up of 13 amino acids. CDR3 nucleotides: TGCAGCGTTGAGGCCCCCGGACAGAGTGGCTACACCTTC. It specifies CSVEAPGQSGYTF.

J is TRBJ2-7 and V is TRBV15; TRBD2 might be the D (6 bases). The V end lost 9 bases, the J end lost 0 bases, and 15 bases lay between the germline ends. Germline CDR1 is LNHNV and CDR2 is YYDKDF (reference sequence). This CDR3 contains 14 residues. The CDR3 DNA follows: TGTGCCACAAGCGCCGGGGGTAGCTCCTACGAGCAGTACTTC. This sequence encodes CATSAGGSSYEQYF. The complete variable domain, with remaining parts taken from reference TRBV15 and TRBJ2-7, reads DAMVIQNPRYQVTQFGKPVTLSCSQTLNHNVMYWYQQKSSQAPKLLFHYYDKDFNNEADTPDNFQSRRPNTSFCFLDIRSPGLGDTAMYLCATSAGGSSYEQYFGPGTRLTVT.

The chain's CDR3 is CASSFARDRSQEKLFF. In DNA, the CDR3 is TGTGCCAGCAGCTTTGCCCGTGACAGGTCGCAGGAAAAACTGTTTTTT. The rearrangement links TRBV7-2 to TRBJ1-4, with a possible D match to TRBD1 (6 bases). Germline V CDR1 and CDR2: SGHTA, FQGNSA. The CDR3 extends over 16 amino acids. The V end was cut by 3 bases, the J end by 8 bases, with 19 bases between.

DNA for the CDR3: TGTGCCAGCAGCACGCAACAGGGGACTGCCGGAAACACCATATATTTT. Translating it yields CASSTQQGTAGNTIYF. The chain joins TRBV7-9 to TRBJ1-3; 7 nucleotides agree with TRBD1. Germline CDR1 SEHNR, CDR2 FQNEAQ (reference sequence). The CDR3 totals 16 residues. J was trimmed by 4 bases and V by 5 bases; bases with no gene match: 11.